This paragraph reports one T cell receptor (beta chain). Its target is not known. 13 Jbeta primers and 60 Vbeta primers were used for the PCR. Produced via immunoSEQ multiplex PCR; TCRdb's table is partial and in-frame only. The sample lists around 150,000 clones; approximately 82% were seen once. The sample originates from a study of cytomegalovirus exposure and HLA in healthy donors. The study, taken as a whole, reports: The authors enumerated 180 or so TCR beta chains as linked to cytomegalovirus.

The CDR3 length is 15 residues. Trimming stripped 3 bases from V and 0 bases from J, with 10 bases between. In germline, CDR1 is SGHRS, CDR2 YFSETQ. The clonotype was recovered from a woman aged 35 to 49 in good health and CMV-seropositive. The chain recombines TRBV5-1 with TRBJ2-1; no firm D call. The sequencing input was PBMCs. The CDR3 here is CASSSAQSSYNEQFF. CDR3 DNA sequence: TGCGCCAGCAGCTCCGCACAGAGCTCCTACAATGAGCAGTTCTTC.